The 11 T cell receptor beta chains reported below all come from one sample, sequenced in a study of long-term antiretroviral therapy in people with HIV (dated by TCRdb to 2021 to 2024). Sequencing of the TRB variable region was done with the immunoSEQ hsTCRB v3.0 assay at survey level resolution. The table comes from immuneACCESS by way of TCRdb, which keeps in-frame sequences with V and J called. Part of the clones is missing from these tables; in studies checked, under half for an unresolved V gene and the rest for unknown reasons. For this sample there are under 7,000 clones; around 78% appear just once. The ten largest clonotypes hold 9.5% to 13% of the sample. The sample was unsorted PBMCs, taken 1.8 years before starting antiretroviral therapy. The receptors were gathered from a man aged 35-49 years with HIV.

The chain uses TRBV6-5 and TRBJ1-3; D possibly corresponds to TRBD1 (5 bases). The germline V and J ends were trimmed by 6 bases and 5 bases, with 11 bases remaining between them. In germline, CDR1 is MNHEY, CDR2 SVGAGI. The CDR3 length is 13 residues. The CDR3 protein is CASRPGPRNTIYF. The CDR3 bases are TGTGCCAGCAGACCGGGACCTCGAAACACCATATATTTT.

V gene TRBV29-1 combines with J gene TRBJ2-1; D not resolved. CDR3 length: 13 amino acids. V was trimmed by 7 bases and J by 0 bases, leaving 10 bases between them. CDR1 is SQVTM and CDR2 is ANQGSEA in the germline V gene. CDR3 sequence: CSARSYSYNEQFF. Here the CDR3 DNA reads TGCAGCGCCCGGTCCTACTCCTACAATGAGCAGTTCTTC.

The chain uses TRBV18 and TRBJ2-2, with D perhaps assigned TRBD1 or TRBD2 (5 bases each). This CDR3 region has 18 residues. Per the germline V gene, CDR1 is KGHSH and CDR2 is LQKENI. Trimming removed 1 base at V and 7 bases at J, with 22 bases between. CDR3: CASSPLGPQGPAGGELFF. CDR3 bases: TGTGCCAGCTCACCACTCGGACCCCAGGGACCGGCGGGCGGGGAGCTGTTTTTT.

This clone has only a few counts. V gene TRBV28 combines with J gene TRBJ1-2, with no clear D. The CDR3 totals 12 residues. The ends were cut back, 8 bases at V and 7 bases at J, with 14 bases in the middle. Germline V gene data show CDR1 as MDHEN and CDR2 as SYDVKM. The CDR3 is CASHSYLGGYTF. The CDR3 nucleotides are TGTGCCAGCCATTCATATTTGGGTGGCTACACCTTC.

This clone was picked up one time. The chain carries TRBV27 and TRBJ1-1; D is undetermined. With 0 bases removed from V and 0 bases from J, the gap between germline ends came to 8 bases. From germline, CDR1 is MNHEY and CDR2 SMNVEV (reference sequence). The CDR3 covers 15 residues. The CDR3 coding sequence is TGTGCCAGCAGTTTATCAGGTCTCATGAACACTGAAGCTTTCTTT. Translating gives CASSLSGLMNTEAFF.

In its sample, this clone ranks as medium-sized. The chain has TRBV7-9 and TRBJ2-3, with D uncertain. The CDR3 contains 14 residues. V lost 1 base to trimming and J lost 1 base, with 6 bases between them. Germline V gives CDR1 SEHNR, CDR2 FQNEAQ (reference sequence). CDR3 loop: CASSLVLGTDTQYF. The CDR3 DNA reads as TGTGCCAGCAGCTTAGTCTTGGGCACAGATACGCAGTATTTT. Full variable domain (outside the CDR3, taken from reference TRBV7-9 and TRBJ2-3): DTGVSQNPRHKITKRGQNVTFRCDPISEHNRLYWYRQTLGQGPEFLTYFQNEAQLEKSRLLSDRFSAERPKGSFSTLEIQRTEQGDSAMYLCASSLVLGTDTQYFGPGTRLTVL.

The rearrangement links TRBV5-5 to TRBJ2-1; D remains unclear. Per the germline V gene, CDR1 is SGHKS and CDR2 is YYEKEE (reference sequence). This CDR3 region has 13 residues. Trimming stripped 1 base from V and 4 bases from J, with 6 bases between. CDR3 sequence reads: CASSLREYNEQFF. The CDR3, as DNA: TGTGCCAGCAGCTTGAGGGAATACAATGAGCAGTTCTTC.

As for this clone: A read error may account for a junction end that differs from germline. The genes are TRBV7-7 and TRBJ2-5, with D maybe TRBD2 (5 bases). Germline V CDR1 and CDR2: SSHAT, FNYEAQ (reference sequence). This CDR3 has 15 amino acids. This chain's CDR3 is CASSFTAGGEGAQYF. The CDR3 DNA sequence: TGTGCTAGCAGCTTCACAGCCGGAGGTGAAGGAGCCCAGTACTTC.

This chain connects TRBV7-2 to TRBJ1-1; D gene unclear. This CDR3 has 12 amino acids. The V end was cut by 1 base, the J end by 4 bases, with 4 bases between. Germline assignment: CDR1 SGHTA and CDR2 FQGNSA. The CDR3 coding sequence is TGTGCCAGCAGCTTAGGCCTCACTGAAGCTTTCTTT. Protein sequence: CASSLGLTEAFF.

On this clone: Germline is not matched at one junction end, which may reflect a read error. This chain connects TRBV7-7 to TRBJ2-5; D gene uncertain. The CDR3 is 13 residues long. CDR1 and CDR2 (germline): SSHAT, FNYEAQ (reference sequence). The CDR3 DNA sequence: TGTGCTAGCAGTTCTTTTGTAGGGGAGACCCAGTACTTC. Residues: CASSSFVGETQYF. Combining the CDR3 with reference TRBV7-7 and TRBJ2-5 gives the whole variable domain GAGVSQSPRYKVTKRGQDVTLRCDPISSHATLYWYQQALGQGPEFLTYFNYEAQPDKSGLPSDRFSAERPEGSISTLTIQRTEQRDSAMYRCASSSFVGETQYFGPGTRLLVL.

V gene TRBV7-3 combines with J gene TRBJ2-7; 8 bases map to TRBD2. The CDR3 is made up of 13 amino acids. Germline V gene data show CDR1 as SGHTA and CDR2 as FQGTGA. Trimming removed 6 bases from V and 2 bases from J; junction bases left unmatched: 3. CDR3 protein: CASRFSGTYEQYF. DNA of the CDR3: TGTGCCAGCAGGTTTAGCGGGACCTACGAGCAGTACTTC.